These 26 T cell receptor beta chains were sequenced from one sample in a study of metastatic and nonmetastatic thyroid tumors (dated by TCRdb to about 2020). To prepare the library, PCR was applied. Sequencing was carried out with an Illumina HiSeq 4000. The raw public data were reprocessed by TCRdb itself: fastp quality trimming at Q25, MiXCR clonotype calling, in-frame beta chains only. This sample gives about 24,000 clones in total; approximately 20% of them show up just once. Jointly, the top ten make up about 5% of the sample. Before undergoing thyroid surgery, none of the patients had been given any kind of treatment. The specimen sequenced was blood. Receptors originate from a male donor with papillary thyroid cancer or a benign thyroid nodule (not recorded which). Some clones in this sample may be carry-over from other donors' samples.

A word on this clone: This same CDR3 is encoded by further DNA sequences in the sample. The chain recombines TRBV9 with TRBJ2-3; D is undetermined. Trimming took off 4 bases at V and 2 bases at J, with 14 bases between the two ends. The CDR3 runs 15 residues. CDR1 and CDR2 (germline): SGDLS, YYNGEE. The chain's CDR3 is CASSPVGHLTDTQYF. CDR3 in DNA: TGTGCCAGCAGCCCCGTTGGTCACCTCACAGATACGCAGTATTTT.

This clone was counted only a few times. The V gene is TRBV6-2 or TRBV6-3, the J gene TRBJ2-2; no clear D. Trimming took off 6 bases at V and 0 bases at J, with 5 bases between the two ends. The CDR3 spans 13 residues. CDR1 and CDR2 (germline): MNHEY, SVGEGT. CDR3 DNA: TGTGCCAGCAGATACACGAACACCGGGGAGCTGTTTTTT. Amino acids: CASRYTNTGELFF.

This clone was observed many times. V usage is TRBV20-1 and J usage is TRBJ2-7; 10 positions agree with TRBD2. In germline, CDR1 is DFQATT, CDR2 SNEGSKA (reference sequence). V lost 3 bases and J lost 2; bases outside the gene matches: 10. CDR3 size: 16 residues. The CDR3 DNA is TGCAGTGCTAGCTCCAGGTTAGCGGGAGGAACCTACGAGCAGTACTTC. Translated: CSASSRLAGGTYEQYF.

There are many counts of this clone. The chain uses TRBV7-2 and TRBJ1-5; 10 positions match TRBD1. Losses at the gene ends were 5 bases for V and 2 bases for J; bases not matched to a gene: 3. Germline V gene data show CDR1 as SGHTA and CDR2 as FQGNSA. This CDR3 spans 15 amino acids. CDR3 sequence: CASSRGTGGNQPQHF. The CDR3 DNA reads TGTGCCAGCAGCCGAGGGACAGGGGGCAATCAGCCCCAGCATTTT.

The J gene is TRBJ2-7, the V gene TRBV15; D call uncertain. The V end lost 0 bases, the J end lost 0 bases, and 12 bases lay between the germline ends. Germline loops: CDR1 LNHNV, CDR2 YYDKDF (reference sequence). This CDR3 has 16 residues. The CDR3 sequence: CATSREGWVGSYEQYF. CDR3 nucleotide sequence: TGTGCCACCAGCAGAGAGGGTTGGGTGGGCTCCTACGAGCAGTACTTC.

This clone is classed as medium-sized. This sequence joins TRBV6-1 and TRBJ2-1, with 11 bases matching TRBD2. In germline, CDR1 is MNHNS, CDR2 SASEGT. There are 15 residues in the CDR3. V lost 4 bases, J lost 6 bases, and 5 bases stayed unmatched. The chain's CDR3 is CASSVAGGRINEQFF. The CDR3 DNA sequence: TGTGCCAGCAGTGTAGCGGGAGGGAGAATCAATGAGCAGTTCTTC.

This clone appeared many times. This rearrangement joins TRBV2 to TRBJ2-3, with a weak D call TRBD2 (5 bases). Trimming stripped 8 bases from V and 6 bases from J, with 21 bases between. The CDR3 contains 15 residues. CDR1 is SNHLY, CDR2 FYNNEI, per germline. The CDR3 region has the DNA TGTGCCAGCGACCCAGCAGCGGCCAACTGGGATACGCAGTATTTT. This translates into CASDPAAANWDTQYF. Drawing the rest from reference TRBV2 and TRBJ2-3, the complete variable domain is EPEVTQTPSHQVTQMGQEVILRCVPISNHLYFYWYRQILGQKVEFLVSFYNNEISEKSEIFDDQFSVERPDGSNFTLKIRSTKLEDSAMYFCASDPAAANWDTQYFGPGTRLTVL.

By sample fraction, this clone is medium-sized. This chain links TRBV27 with TRBJ1-1; D unresolved. V lost 6 bases and J 1 base, leaving 3 bases between the germline ends. Germline V gene data show CDR1 as MNHEY and CDR2 as SMNVEV (reference sequence). The CDR3 has 11 amino acids. This CDR3 is CASRKNTEAFF. DNA of the CDR3: TGTGCCAGCAGGAAGAACACTGAAGCTTTCTTT.

This clone is medium-sized within its sample. The chain is built from TRBV12-3 or TRBV12-4 and TRBJ2-6; D possibly corresponds to TRBD2 (6 bases). The CDR3 totals 16 residues. V was pared by 3 bases and J by 0 bases, with 9 bases between. The CDR3, as DNA: TGTGCCAGCAGTTTCGTTAGCGGCTCTGGGGCCAACGTCCTGACTTTC. Its protein is CASSFVSGSGANVLTF.

This clone showed up just a few times. The chain combines TRBV24-1 with TRBJ2-1, with D possibly called TRBD1 or TRBD2 (5 bases each). CDR1 and CDR2 (germline): KGHDR, SFDVKD. Trimming left V 7 bases short and J 3 bases short, with 12 bases between. This CDR3 is built from 14 residues. The CDR3 coding sequence is TGTGCCACCAGGGAACGGGGCGGCTACAATGAGCAGTTCTTC. Its translation is CATRERGGYNEQFF.

This clone was seen a few times. Compared with germline, one end of the junction differs, possibly owing to a read error. This rearrangement joins TRBV24-1 to TRBJ2-1, with 9 positions matching TRBD1. The germline CDR1 and CDR2 sequences are KGHDR and SFDVKD. The CDR3 is 17 amino acids. As DNA, the CDR3 is TGTGCCACCGGTGACCCCCTGGGACAGGGAAGAAGCAACGAGCAGTTCTTC. Its protein is CATGDPLGQGRSNEQFF.

This clone occurred many times. As DNA, the CDR3 is TGCGCCAGCAGACCCGGGACAGGGGATCAGCCCCAGCATTTT. Encoded protein: CASRPGTGDQPQHF. The J gene is TRBJ1-5, the V gene TRBV10-2, with 10 bases that match TRBD1. This CDR3 spans 14 amino acids. The V gene end was trimmed by 6 bases and the J gene end by 5 bases; junction bases not matched to a gene: 4. CDR1 WSHSY and CDR2 SAAADI come from the germline V gene.

This clone occurred many times. This sequence joins TRBV7-9 and TRBJ1-2; D is ambiguous. CDR3 length equals 15 residues. Looked up from germline, CDR1 is SEHNR and CDR2 is FQNEAQ (reference sequence). V lost 1 base and J lost 4, with 13 bases in between. CDR3 protein: CASSLETVGGYGYTF. The CDR3 DNA follows: TGTGCCAGCAGCTTAGAGACGGTGGGAGGCTATGGCTACACCTTC.

This clone was detected many times. V is TRBV5-1 and J is TRBJ2-3, with D possibly matching TRBD2 (7 bases). The CDR3 runs 14 residues. Deletions cut 2 bases from V and 4 bases from J, with 11 bases between. Germline assignment: CDR1 SGHRS and CDR2 YFSETQ. CDR3 nucleotide sequence: TGCGCCAGCAGCTTCGGGGGGCGGGCAGATACGCAGTATTTT. Translated: CASSFGGRADTQYF.

This clone was seen repeatedly, ten times or more. The CDR3 region has the DNA TGTGCCAGTAATGTGCTGGCGGGGACTAGATCTTACAATGAGCAGTTCTTC. Protein sequence: CASNVLAGTRSYNEQFF. The rearrangement joins TRBV19 to TRBJ2-1, with TRBD2 identical over 8 bases. CDR3 length: 17 amino acids. Trimming cost V 7 bases and J 4 bases; bases outside gene matches: 15. Germline V lookup: CDR1 LNHDA, CDR2 SQIVND (reference sequence).

Relative to its sample, this clone is medium-sized. The chain recombines TRBV12-3 or TRBV12-4 with TRBJ1-2, with 9 bases aligning to TRBD1. The CDR3 is 14 amino acids. V dropped 8 bases and J dropped 4; count of bases not matched to a gene: 8. The CDR3 reads CASSTGGAGYGYTF. CDR3 sequence (DNA): TGTGCCAGCTCTACAGGGGGCGCAGGCTATGGCTACACCTTC.

For this clone: At one of its ends the junction is not consistent with the germline gene, which may arise from a read error. The rearrangement joins TRBV20-1 to TRBJ2-1; tentatively, D is TRBD2 (5 bases). The CDR3 sequence is 14 residues long. Germline-derived CDR1 and CDR2 are DFQATT and SNEGSKA (reference sequence). CDR3 DNA sequence: TGCAGTGCCAGAGACTATAAGAACTACAATGAGCAGTTCTTC. Its protein product is CSARDYKNYNEQFF.

This clone was seen ten or more times. V gene TRBV20-1 combines with J gene TRBJ2-2; no reliable D call. Germline values: CDR1 DFQATT, CDR2 SNEGSKA (reference sequence). This CDR3 has 13 residues. V was shortened by 2 bases and J by 6 bases, with 10 bases between the two germline ends. Here the CDR3 DNA reads TGCAGTGCTAGAATGCTCTCGGCCGGGGAGCTGTTTTTT. It yields the protein CSARMLSAGELFF.

The table lists this clone with many counts. The chain combines TRBV6-1 with TRBJ1-1; D remains unclear. The length of the CDR3 is 12 residues. Germline V CDR1 and CDR2: MNHNS, SASEGT. Trimming removed 7 bases from V and 1 base from J, with 7 bases in between. CDR3 in amino acids: CASTMGNTEAFF. CDR3 coding DNA: TGTGCCAGCACGATGGGGAACACTGAAGCTTTCTTT.

In its sample, this clone was seen a few times. This could be a read error, since a much larger clone is one nucleotide away. This chain links TRBV30 with TRBJ2-1; 9 bases map to TRBD2. Germline V gives CDR1 GTSNPN, CDR2 SVGIG (reference sequence). The J segment lost 8 bases and the V segment lost 6 bases, leaving 2 bases of the junction unmatched. The CDR3 is 11 amino acids. CDR3 residues: CACTSGHEQFF. For the CDR3, the DNA is TGTGCCTGTACTAGCGGGCATGAGCAGTTCTTC.

This clone was detected a few times. This chain joins TRBV6-2 or TRBV6-3 and TRBJ1-1; D unresolved. V was shortened by 9 bases and J by 3 bases, with 14 bases between the two germline ends. Germline CDR1 reads MNHEY; CDR2 reads SVGEGT. The CDR3 extends over 13 amino acids. The CDR3 loop reads CARNYSRDTEAFF. In nucleotides, the CDR3 is TGTGCCAGAAATTACAGTAGGGACACTGAAGCTTTCTTT.

This clone was counted many times. The V call is TRBV20-1, the J call TRBJ2-1, with 7 bases fitting TRBD2. Germline V gene sequence: CDR1 DFQATT, CDR2 SNEGSKA (reference sequence). V shed 1 base, J shed 7 bases, and the junction held 10 bases outside the gene matches. CDR3 length: 15 amino acids. CDR3 loop: CSARGGSGFDNEQFF. The DNA of the CDR3 is TGCAGTGCTAGAGGGGGTAGCGGGTTTGATAATGAGCAGTTCTTC.

Ten or more counts support this clone. This chain uses TRBV9 with TRBJ2-7, with 8 bases aligning to TRBD1. The CDR3 is made up of 14 amino acids. The trim removed 4 bases at V and 0 bases at J, leaving 3 bases unmatched. Germline CDR1 is SGDLS and CDR2 is YYNGEE. The CDR3 nucleotides are TGTGCCAGCAGCTTACAGGGGGGCTCCTACGAGCAGTACTTC. It is translated as CASSLQGGSYEQYF.

By frequency in the sample, this clone is medium-sized. The gene calls are TRBV6-2 or TRBV6-3 and TRBJ2-5; 13 bases are shared with TRBD2. V was pared by 5 bases and J by 4 bases, with 1 base of the junction left unmatched. Germline lookup yields CDR1 MNHEY and CDR2 SVGEGT. The CDR3 runs 14 residues. The DNA of the CDR3 is TGTGCCAGCAGTCGACTAGCGGGAGGAGAGACCCAGTACTTC. It codes for CASSRLAGGETQYF.

In its sample, this clone is medium-sized. This chain connects TRBV27 to TRBJ2-5; 7 bases agree with TRBD2. The V gene end was trimmed by 0 bases and the J gene end by 9 bases; junction bases not matched to a gene: 4. There are 13 residues in the CDR3. Germline V lookup: CDR1 MNHEY, CDR2 SMNVEV (reference sequence). CDR3 region: CASSLSGGMAQYF. In nucleotides, the CDR3 is TGTGCCAGCAGTTTATCGGGGGGGATGGCCCAGTACTTC.

The table lists this clone with many counts. The genes are TRBV5-4 and TRBJ2-5, with D maybe TRBD1 (6 bases). Germline V gene data show CDR1 as SGHNT and CDR2 as YYREEE (reference sequence). Deletions cut 2 bases from V and 1 base from J, with 6 bases between. The length of the CDR3 is 13 residues. The CDR3 DNA is TGTGCCAGCAGCTTACAGGGCCAAGAGACCCAGTACTTC. This gives the protein CASSLQGQETQYF.